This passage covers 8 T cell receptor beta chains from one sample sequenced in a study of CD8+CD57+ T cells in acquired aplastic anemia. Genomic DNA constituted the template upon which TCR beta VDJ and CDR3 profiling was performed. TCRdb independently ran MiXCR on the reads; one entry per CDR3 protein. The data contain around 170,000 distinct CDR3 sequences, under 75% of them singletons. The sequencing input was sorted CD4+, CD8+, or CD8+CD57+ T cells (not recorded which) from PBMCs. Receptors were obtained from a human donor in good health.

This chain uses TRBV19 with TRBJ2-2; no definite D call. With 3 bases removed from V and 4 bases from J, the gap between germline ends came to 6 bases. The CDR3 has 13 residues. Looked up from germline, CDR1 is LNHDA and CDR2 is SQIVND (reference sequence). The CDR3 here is CASSISGTGELFF. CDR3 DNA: TGTGCCAGTAGTATCTCAGGCACCGGGGAGCTGTTTTTT. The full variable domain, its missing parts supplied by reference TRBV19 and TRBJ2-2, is DGGITQSPKYLFRKEGQNVTLSCEQNLNHDAMYWYRQDPGQGLRLIYYSQIVNDFQKGDIAEGYSVSREKKESFPLTVTSAQKNPTAFYLCASSISGTGELFFGEGSRLTVL.

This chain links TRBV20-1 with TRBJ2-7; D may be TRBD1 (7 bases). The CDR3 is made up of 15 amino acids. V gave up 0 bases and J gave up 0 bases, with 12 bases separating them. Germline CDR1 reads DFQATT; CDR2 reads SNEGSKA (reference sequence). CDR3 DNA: TGCAGTGCTAGAGATGGCGGGACAGCCTCCTACGAGCAGTACTTC. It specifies CSARDGGTASYEQYF.

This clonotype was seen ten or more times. The CDR3 protein is CASSLGDREIDEQYF. The CDR3 DNA is TGTGCCAGCAGCTTAGGGGACAGGGAAATAGACGAGCAGTACTTC. This chain joins TRBV11-2 and TRBJ2-7; TRBD1 aligns across 9 bases. The CDR3 runs 15 residues. CDR1 and CDR2 from the germline V gene are SGHAT and FQNNGV. Unmatched junction bases numbered 6, after V lost 1 base and J lost 5 bases.

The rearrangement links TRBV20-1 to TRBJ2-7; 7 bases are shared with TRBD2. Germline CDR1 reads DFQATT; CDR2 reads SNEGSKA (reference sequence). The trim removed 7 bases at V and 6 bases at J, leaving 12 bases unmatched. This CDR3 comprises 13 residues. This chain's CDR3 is CSVLAGLESEQYF. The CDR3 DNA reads TGCAGTGTATTGGCTGGACTAGAGAGCGAGCAGTACTTC.

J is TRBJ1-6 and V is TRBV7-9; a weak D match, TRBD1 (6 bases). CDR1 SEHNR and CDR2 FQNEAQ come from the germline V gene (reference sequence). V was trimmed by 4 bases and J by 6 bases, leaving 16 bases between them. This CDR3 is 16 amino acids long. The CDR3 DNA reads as TGTGCCAGCAGCTCGGGGTCCGGGGGCCCTAATTCACCCCTCCACTTT. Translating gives CASSSGSGGPNSPLHF.

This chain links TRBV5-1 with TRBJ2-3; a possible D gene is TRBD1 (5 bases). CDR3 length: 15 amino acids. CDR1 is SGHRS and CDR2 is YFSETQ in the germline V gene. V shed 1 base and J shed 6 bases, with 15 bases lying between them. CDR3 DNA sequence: TGCGCCAGCAGCTTGCAGGGCTATCCAACGGATACGCAGTATTTT. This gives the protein CASSLQGYPTDTQYF.

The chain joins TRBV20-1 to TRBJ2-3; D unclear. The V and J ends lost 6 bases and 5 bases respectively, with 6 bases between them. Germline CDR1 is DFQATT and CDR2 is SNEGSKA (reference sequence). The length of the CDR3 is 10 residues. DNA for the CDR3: TGCAGTGCACTTCGAGATACGCAGTATTTT. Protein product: CSALRDTQYF.

The CDR3 sequence: CASSLVPEGSLAVTDTQYF. CDR3 nucleotide sequence: TGTGCCAGCAGCTTAGTCCCAGAGGGTTCCCTAGCGGTGACAGATACGCAGTATTTT. The rearrangement links TRBV7-9 to TRBJ2-3; 7 nucleotides align to TRBD2. CDR3 size: 19 residues. After removal of 1 base from V and 3 bases from J, the junction contained 16 bases not matched to a gene. Germline loops: CDR1 SEHNR, CDR2 FQNEAQ (reference sequence).